This T cell receptor beta chain was documented in a study of shared clonotypes between healthy human individuals. Study results and caveats: When compared with the clonotypes that were shared by all four sorted-subset donors, the non-shared clonotypes turned out to have lower generation probabilities.

In the case of this clone: Its antigen is not known.

V was clipped by 5 bases and J by 0 bases; unmatched bases: 5. The length of the CDR3 is 15 residues. CDR1 and CDR2 (germline): MNHEY, SMNVEV (reference sequence). Clones were read by immunoSEQ multiplex PCR, and TCRdb kept only the in-frame ones, dropping some. This table holds over a million clones, 60% to 80% found once. The TCR comes from a man aged 18 to 30 in good health. The rearrangement uses TRBV27 and TRBJ2-7; 9 positions match TRBD1. Sequences were obtained from memory CD4+ T cells sorted from blood. Specified subset: CD45RA-negative fraction. The CDR3 reads CASSLGQGISYEQYF. CDR3 coding DNA: TGTGCCAGCAGTCTCGGACAGGGGATCTCCTACGAGCAGTACTTC.